Below are 8 T cell receptor beta chains sequenced from a single sample in a study of blood T cell repertoires in COVID-19. This table comes from immunoSEQ multiplex PCR, and its TCRdb copy is limited to in-frame clones, with some not included. The table lists nearly 90,000 clones, about two thirds of them singletons, with 13% to 15% in the top ten. Sequencing was carried out using peripheral blood. Source of these receptors: a woman of 80 years or more with acute or convalescent COVID-19.

The chain uses TRBV28 and TRBJ2-6; 7 nucleotides match TRBD1. CDR3 length: 18 amino acids. The V and J ends lost 7 bases and 1 base, in that order; junction bases with no gene match: 13. The germline V gene encodes CDR1 MDHEN and CDR2 SYDVKM. The CDR3 sequence: CASKRAGGRPSGANVLTF. CDR3 coding DNA: TGTGCCAGCAAGAGGGCAGGGGGACGACCTTCTGGGGCCAACGTCCTGACTTTC.

V and J are TRBV3-1 (or the pseudogene TRBV3-2) and TRBJ2-1; TRBD2 aligns across 8 bases. CDR1 and CDR2 from the germline V gene are LGHDT and YNNKEL (reference sequence). V was clipped by 2 bases and J by 6 bases; unmatched bases: 6. CDR3 size: 15 residues. The CDR3 region has the DNA TGTGCCAGCAGCCAACCGGGACTAGGAGCCAATGAGCAGTTCTTC. It encodes CASSQPGLGANEQFF.

The rearrangement uses TRBV6-5 and TRBJ2-2, with a weak D call TRBD2 (6 bases). Trimming took off 6 bases at V and 0 bases at J, with 11 bases between the two ends. The CDR3 is 15 amino acids. CDR1 and CDR2 (germline): MNHEY, SVGAGI. The CDR3 region is CASSPGTPNTGELFF. In nucleotides, the CDR3 is TGTGCCAGCAGCCCCGGGACTCCGAACACCGGGGAGCTGTTTTTT.

With respect to this clone: Other DNA sequences in the same sample also yield this CDR3. The V and J genes are TRBV6-5 and TRBJ1-2, with D hard to call. V lost 4 bases to trimming and J lost 2 bases, with 5 bases between them. The CDR3 extends over 12 amino acids. Per germline, CDR1 MNHEY and CDR2 SVGAGI. CDR3 coding DNA: TGTGCCAGCAGTTCCGGGAACTATGGCTACACCTTC. Amino acids: CASSSGNYGYTF.

The V call is TRBV28, the J call TRBJ2-1; TRBD2 matches at 9 bases. The CDR3 loop spans 14 amino acids. Germline assignment: CDR1 MDHEN and CDR2 SYDVKM. Losses at the gene ends were 8 bases for V and 9 bases for J; bases not matched to a gene: 11. The CDR3 protein is CASQNPGLASEQFF. DNA for the CDR3: TGTGCCAGCCAAAACCCGGGACTAGCCAGTGAGCAGTTCTTC.

V usage is TRBV7-8 and J usage is TRBJ2-5, with D perhaps matching TRBD2 (6 bases). With 3 bases removed from V and 2 bases from J, the gap between germline ends came to 13 bases. Germline V gene lookup returns CDR1 SGHVS and CDR2 FQNEAQ. The CDR3 spans 15 residues. CDR3 amino acids: CASSLEPGVQETQYF. As DNA, the CDR3 is TGTGCCAGCAGCTTGGAGCCGGGGGTGCAAGAGACCCAGTACTTC.

This sequence joins TRBV19 and TRBJ1-1; 7 bases match TRBD1. J gave up 8 bases and V 5 bases, and 11 bases lay outside the gene matches. Germline V lookup: CDR1 LNHDA, CDR2 SQIVND (reference sequence). CDR3 size: 14 residues. The CDR3 nucleotides read TGTGCCAGTAGTCCACCTCGACAGGGAGTGGAAGCTTTCTTT. It specifies CASSPPRQGVEAFF. Drawing the rest from reference TRBV19 and TRBJ1-1, the complete variable domain is DGGITQSPKYLFRKEGQNVTLSCEQNLNHDAMYWYRQDPGQGLRLIYYSQIVNDFQKGDIAEGYSVSREKKESFPLTVTSAQKNPTAFYLCASSPPRQGVEAFFGQGTRLTVV.

This sequence joins TRBV7-2 and TRBJ1-2, with TRBD1 identical over 9 bases. Germline lookup yields CDR1 SGHTA and CDR2 FQGNSA. The CDR3 has 16 amino acids. The V segment lost 2 bases and the J segment 10 bases; nucleotides outside the gene matches: 14. The DNA of the CDR3 is TGTGCCAGCAGCTTATATCCCTTCGGACAGGGGTATATCTACACCTTC. This sequence encodes CASSLYPFGQGYIYTF.